This T cell receptor beta chain is drawn from a study of T cell changes during pregnancy in multiple sclerosis. Data came from immunoSEQ multiplex PCR; TCRdb stores just in-frame clones and leaves some out. The table has 45,000 to 50,000 clones, 92% seen once. The V gene lost 4 bases and the J gene lost 6 bases, with 8 bases spanning the gap. Germline CDR1 SGDLS, CDR2 YYNGEE. CDR3 length equals 13 residues. This material consisted of CD4+ T cells from peripheral blood mononuclear cells, taken in the second trimester of pregnancy. The chain uses TRBV9 and TRBJ1-6, with D unclear. This receptor was obtained from a female donor in good health, enrolled as a control in a pregnancy study. The CDR3: CASSPRGNSPLHF. Here the CDR3 DNA reads TGTGCCAGCAGCCCCCGGGGTAATTCACCCCTCCACTTT.